Listed below are T cell receptor beta chains from one sample, sequenced in a study of siplizumab effects on memory and regulatory T cells. Only in-frame clones appear in the TCRdb table, and some are missing; sequencing was by immunoSEQ multiplex PCR. This repertoire shows roughly 75,000 clones, about 92% found once; its top ten account for about 5%. The sample comprised CD8+ T cells sorted from blood. The receptors originated from a human donor in good health. The CDR3 runs from the conserved cysteine through the conserved F or W. Each record gives: J gene, clone size, D gene, V gene, CDR3 protein, CDR3 DNA. D genes are given only for firm matches. Clone sizes are given selectively: once, few, many, or a class where the clone is expanded.

j_call: TRBJ2-7; clone_size: NA; d_call: NA; v_call: TRBV27; cdr3_aa: CASSLTDTYEQYF; cdr3_nt: TGTGCCAGCAGTTTAACGGATACCTACGAGCAGTACTTC
j_call: TRBJ1-1; clone_size: NA; d_call: NA; v_call: TRBV28; cdr3_aa: CASRRGPYTEAFF; cdr3_nt: TGTGCCAGCAGAAGGGGTCCCTACACTGAAGCTTTCTTT
j_call: TRBJ1-5; clone_size: NA; d_call: NA; v_call: TRBV2; cdr3_aa: CASRWGEDGNQPQHF; cdr3_nt: TGTGCCAGCAGGTGGGGGGAGGACGGCAATCAGCCCCAGCATTTT
j_call: TRBJ2-7; clone_size: NA; d_call: NA; v_call: TRBV28; cdr3_aa: CASSSYREVYEQYF; cdr3_nt: TGTGCCAGCAGTTCGTACAGGGAAGTGTACGAGCAGTACTTC
j_call: TRBJ1-3; clone_size: NA; d_call: NA; v_call: TRBV4-1; cdr3_aa: CASSQGQGSGNTIYF; cdr3_nt: TGCGCCAGCAGCCAAGGGCAGGGTTCCGGAAACACCATATATTTT
j_call: TRBJ2-7; clone_size: NA; d_call: NA; v_call: TRBV15; cdr3_aa: CATSREGASSYEQYF; cdr3_nt: TGTGCCACCAGCAGAGAGGGCGCGTCATCCTACGAGCAGTACTTC
j_call: TRBJ1-2; clone_size: NA; d_call: TRBD1; v_call: TRBV27; cdr3_aa: CASSLGMTAGGKGYTF; cdr3_nt: TGTGCCAGCAGTTTAGGAATGACCGCAGGGGGGAAGGGCTACACCTTC
j_call: TRBJ2-7; clone_size: NA; d_call: NA; v_call: TRBV10-3; cdr3_aa: CAISESVEGPHEQYF; cdr3_nt: TGTGCCATCAGTGAGTCGGTAGAGGGACCCCACGAGCAGTACTTC
j_call: TRBJ2-5; clone_size: NA; d_call: NA; v_call: TRBV27; cdr3_aa: CATGIWSQETQYF; cdr3_nt: TGTGCCACTGGGATATGGAGCCAAGAGACCCAGTACTTC
j_call: TRBJ2-2; clone_size: NA; d_call: NA; v_call: TRBV11-2; cdr3_aa: CASTLADTGELFF; cdr3_nt: TGTGCCAGCACGCTAGCTGACACCGGGGAGCTGTTTTTT
j_call: TRBJ2-7; clone_size: NA; d_call: NA; v_call: TRBV11-2; cdr3_aa: CASSLGAGRYEQYF; cdr3_nt: TGTGCCAGCAGCTTAGGGGCAGGACGATACGAGCAGTACTTC
j_call: TRBJ2-3; clone_size: once; d_call: TRBD2; v_call: TRBV13; cdr3_aa: CASSSSGTSGVDTQYF; cdr3_nt: TGTGCCAGCAGCTCCTCCGGGACTAGTGGTGTAGATACGCAGTATTTT
j_call: TRBJ1-2; clone_size: NA; d_call: NA; v_call: TRBV6-1; cdr3_aa: CASSESGFYGYTF; cdr3_nt: TGTGCCAGCAGTGAATCCGGGTTTTATGGCTACACCTTC
j_call: TRBJ2-7; clone_size: NA; d_call: TRBD2; v_call: TRBV27; cdr3_aa: CASSLHGGFGDEQYF; cdr3_nt: TGTGCCAGCAGTTTACACGGGGGGTTTGGTGACGAGCAGTACTTC
j_call: TRBJ2-1; clone_size: NA; d_call: NA; v_call: TRBV6-5; cdr3_aa: CASSYSGDEQFF; cdr3_nt: TGTGCCAGCAGTTACTCAGGGGATGAGCAGTTCTTC
j_call: TRBJ2-7; clone_size: NA; d_call: TRBD2; v_call: TRBV27; cdr3_aa: CASSLTSGVSYEQYF; cdr3_nt: TGTGCCAGCAGTTTGACTAGCGGGGTCTCCTACGAGCAGTACTTC
j_call: TRBJ2-7; clone_size: NA; d_call: NA; v_call: TRBV28; cdr3_aa: CASRPGSYEQYF; cdr3_nt: TGTGCCAGCAGGCCAGGGAGCTACGAGCAGTACTTC
j_call: TRBJ2-7; clone_size: once; d_call: TRBD1; v_call: TRBV9; cdr3_aa: CASSRRTGDEQYF; cdr3_nt: TGTGCCAGCAGTAGACGGACAGGGGACGAGCAGTACTTC
j_call: TRBJ2-7; clone_size: NA; d_call: TRBD1; v_call: TRBV7-9; cdr3_aa: CASSPRAGGSYEQYF; cdr3_nt: TGTGCCAGCAGCCCTCGGGCAGGGGGCTCCTACGAGCAGTACTTC
j_call: TRBJ1-4; clone_size: NA; d_call: NA; v_call: TRBV12-5; cdr3_aa: CASGLVQWGKEKLFF; cdr3_nt: TGTGCTAGTGGTTTGGTACAGTGGGGGAAAGAAAAACTGTTTTTT
j_call: TRBJ2-1; clone_size: NA; d_call: NA; v_call: TRBV25-1; cdr3_aa: CASSEPGLTGDEQFF; cdr3_nt: TGTGCCAGCAGTGAACCCGGACTCACCGGCGATGAGCAGTTCTTC
j_call: TRBJ1-1; clone_size: NA; d_call: TRBD1; v_call: TRBV7-2; cdr3_aa: CASSAGQLTEAFF; cdr3_nt: TGTGCCAGCAGCGCGGGACAGCTCACTGAAGCTTTCTTT
j_call: TRBJ1-6; clone_size: NA; d_call: TRBD1; v_call: TRBV2; cdr3_aa: CASSPTGGAPSPLHF; cdr3_nt: TGTGCCAGCAGTCCCACAGGGGGGGCGCCTTCACCCCTCCACTTT
j_call: TRBJ2-1; clone_size: NA; d_call: NA; v_call: TRBV4-1; cdr3_aa: CASSQVTGREQFF; cdr3_nt: TGCGCCAGCAGTCAGGTCACGGGGCGAGAGCAGTTCTTC
j_call: TRBJ2-7; clone_size: once; d_call: NA; v_call: TRBV19; cdr3_aa: CASSPRETRLYEQYF; cdr3_nt: TGTGCCAGTAGTCCAAGGGAGACAAGACTCTACGAGCAGTACTTC
j_call: TRBJ2-3; clone_size: NA; d_call: NA; v_call: TRBV27; cdr3_aa: CASSPSGAADTQYF; cdr3_nt: TGTGCCAGCAGCCCTAGTGGGGCGGCAGATACGCAGTATTTT
j_call: TRBJ2-1; clone_size: NA; d_call: NA; v_call: TRBV15; cdr3_aa: CATSSGHRADNEQFF; cdr3_nt: TGTGCCACCAGCAGTGGCCACAGGGCCGACAATGAGCAGTTCTTC
j_call: TRBJ2-1; clone_size: NA; d_call: NA; v_call: TRBV29-1; cdr3_aa: CSVVGGAAYNEQFF; cdr3_nt: TGCAGCGTTGTGGGGGGGGCCGCCTACAATGAGCAGTTCTTC
j_call: TRBJ1-2; clone_size: NA; d_call: NA; v_call: TRBV9; cdr3_aa: CASSVGVGGTPNYGYTF; cdr3_nt: TGTGCCAGCAGCGTAGGTGTGGGAGGGACTCCTAACTATGGCTACACCTTC
j_call: TRBJ1-1; clone_size: NA; d_call: NA; v_call: TRBV7-9; cdr3_aa: CASSFNPNRGDTEAFF; cdr3_nt: TGTGCCAGCAGCTTTAACCCGAACCGAGGGGACACTGAAGCTTTCTTT
j_call: TRBJ1-2; clone_size: NA; d_call: NA; v_call: TRBV19; cdr3_aa: CASSIGLIRGYTF; cdr3_nt: TGTGCCAGTAGTATTGGGCTTATTCGTGGCTACACCTTC
j_call: TRBJ2-2; clone_size: NA; d_call: NA; v_call: TRBV5-1; cdr3_aa: CASSSAINTGELFF; cdr3_nt: TGCGCCAGCAGCTCCGCCATAAACACCGGGGAGCTGTTTTTT
j_call: TRBJ2-1; clone_size: NA; d_call: NA; v_call: TRBV9; cdr3_aa: CASSEGGWDEQFF; cdr3_nt: TGTGCCAGCAGCGAGGGGGGCTGGGATGAGCAGTTCTTC
j_call: TRBJ2-1; clone_size: NA; d_call: TRBD2; v_call: TRBV7-9; cdr3_aa: CASSLDVGGAHNEQFF; cdr3_nt: TGTGCCAGCAGCTTAGATGTCGGGGGGGCCCACAATGAGCAGTTCTTC
j_call: TRBJ2-7; clone_size: once; d_call: NA; v_call: TRBV7-3; cdr3_aa: CASSLKGGSSYEQYF; cdr3_nt: TGTGCCAGCAGCTTAAAGGGGGGGAGCTCCTACGAGCAGTACTTC
j_call: TRBJ2-3; clone_size: NA; d_call: NA; v_call: TRBV19; cdr3_aa: CASSMGPDPDTQYF; cdr3_nt: TGTGCCAGTAGTATGGGTCCTGATCCCGATACGCAGTATTTT
j_call: TRBJ1-4; clone_size: NA; d_call: TRBD1; v_call: TRBV28; cdr3_aa: CASRTPGQTIEKLFF; cdr3_nt: TGTGCCAGCAGGACCCCGGGACAGACGATTGAAAAACTGTTTTTT
j_call: TRBJ2-7; clone_size: NA; d_call: NA; v_call: TRBV19; cdr3_aa: CASSISGDSSYEQYF; cdr3_nt: TGTGCCAGTAGTATCTCGGGGGACTCCTCCTACGAGCAGTACTTC
j_call: TRBJ2-7; clone_size: NA; d_call: NA; v_call: TRBV5-6; cdr3_aa: CASSLVVAIYEQYF; cdr3_nt: TGTGCCAGCAGCTTGGTTGTAGCGATATACGAGCAGTACTTC
j_call: TRBJ1-1; clone_size: NA; d_call: TRBD1; v_call: TRBV9; cdr3_aa: CASSLSPGTGTEAFF; cdr3_nt: TGTGCCAGCAGCCTGAGTCCCGGGACAGGGACTGAAGCTTTCTTT
j_call: TRBJ1-5; clone_size: NA; d_call: NA; v_call: TRBV15; cdr3_aa: CATSRDQGGGQPQHF; cdr3_nt: TGTGCCACCAGCAGAGATCAAGGAGGAGGCCAGCCCCAGCATTTT
j_call: TRBJ1-2; clone_size: NA; d_call: NA; v_call: TRBV2; cdr3_aa: CASSETADGYTF; cdr3_nt: TGTGCCAGCAGTGAGACCGCGGACGGCTACACCTTC
j_call: TRBJ2-3; clone_size: NA; d_call: TRBD2; v_call: TRBV5-4; cdr3_aa: CASSLAPSGGPTTDTQYF; cdr3_nt: TGTGCCAGCAGCTTGGCGCCCAGCGGGGGGCCTACCACAGATACGCAGTATTTT
j_call: TRBJ2-7; clone_size: few; d_call: NA; v_call: TRBV27; cdr3_aa: CASSTGQIYEQYF; cdr3_nt: TGTGCCAGCAGTACCGGACAAATCTACGAGCAGTACTTC
j_call: TRBJ2-7; clone_size: NA; d_call: TRBD2; v_call: TRBV7-8; cdr3_aa: CASSSSQRTSGEGQYF; cdr3_nt: TGTGCCAGCAGCTCAAGTCAAAGGACTAGCGGGGAAGGGCAGTACTTC
j_call: TRBJ2-1; clone_size: NA; d_call: NA; v_call: TRBV27; cdr3_aa: CASSFPGPGNEQFF; cdr3_nt: TGTGCCAGCAGTTTCCCCGGGCCGGGCAATGAGCAGTTCTTC
j_call: TRBJ2-7; clone_size: NA; d_call: TRBD2; v_call: TRBV5-1; cdr3_aa: CASSQTGTNEQYF; cdr3_nt: TGCGCCAGCAGCCAAACCGGGACTAACGAGCAGTACTTC
j_call: TRBJ2-7; clone_size: NA; d_call: NA; v_call: TRBV6-5; cdr3_aa: CASSYGGEQYF; cdr3_nt: TGTGCCAGCAGTTACGGAGGCGAGCAGTACTTC
j_call: TRBJ2-1; clone_size: NA; d_call: NA; v_call: TRBV28; cdr3_aa: CASSLEGGNEQFF; cdr3_nt: TGTGCCAGCAGTTTAGAGGGAGGCAATGAGCAGTTCTTC
j_call: TRBJ1-1; clone_size: NA; d_call: NA; v_call: TRBV7-9; cdr3_aa: CASSLAGQGAFF; cdr3_nt: TGTGCCAGCAGCTTAGCTGGGCAGGGGGCTTTCTTT
j_call: TRBJ1-3; clone_size: NA; d_call: NA; v_call: TRBV28; cdr3_aa: CASSSISGAGGNTIYF; cdr3_nt: TGTGCCAGCAGTTCGATATCCGGGGCAGGAGGAAACACCATATATTTT
j_call: TRBJ1-2; clone_size: NA; d_call: TRBD1; v_call: TRBV13; cdr3_aa: CASGGWEYGYTF; cdr3_nt: TGTGCCTCAGGGGGGTGGGAGTATGGCTACACCTTC
j_call: TRBJ2-1; clone_size: NA; d_call: NA; v_call: TRBV6-5; cdr3_aa: CASPAGAGNEQFF; cdr3_nt: TGTGCCAGTCCCGCAGGGGCTGGCAATGAGCAGTTCTTC
j_call: TRBJ2-7; clone_size: NA; d_call: NA; v_call: TRBV27; cdr3_aa: CASSLSGALVPVQGAGRGAYEQYF; cdr3_nt: TGTGCCAGCAGTTTATCGGGTGCTCTTGTTCCGGTACAGGGAGCGGGAAGGGGCGCCTACGAGCAGTACTTC
j_call: TRBJ2-3; clone_size: NA; d_call: TRBD2; v_call: TRBV9; cdr3_aa: CASSVEGLDTDTQYF; cdr3_nt: TGTGCCAGCAGCGTAGAGGGACTAGACACAGATACGCAGTATTTT
j_call: TRBJ2-7; clone_size: NA; d_call: TRBD2; v_call: TRBV6-1; cdr3_aa: CASRPVAGDYEQYF; cdr3_nt: TGTGCCAGCAGGCCAGTGGCGGGAGATTACGAGCAGTACTTC
j_call: TRBJ2-3; clone_size: once; d_call: NA; v_call: TRBV7-2; cdr3_aa: CASSPPGGGFDTQYF; cdr3_nt: TGTGCCAGCAGCCCTCCAGGGGGGGGGTTCGATACGCAGTATTTT